The rows below give T cell receptor beta chains drawn from one sample of a study of graft-versus-host responses after intestinal transplantation. Assay used: immunoSEQ multiplex PCR; TCRdb lists only in-frame clones, some missing. In the table there are some 86,000 clones, 91% of which are singletons. What these receptors recognize is not known. This sample comprised unstimulated CD4+ T cells sorted from spleen or lymph node cells, obtained before intestinal transplant. The receptors derive from a human donor who received an intestinal transplant. Each CDR3 is given with its conserved first and last residue.

v_call cdr3_aa
TRBV5-6 CASSLWRGNSGANVLTF
TRBV5-1 CASSFSAAPSNYGYTF
TRBV5-6 CASSLGRGGAPQHF
TRBV5-1 CASSLARGDYGYTF
TRBV9 CASSETGGDGYTF
TRBV5-6 CASSFSEYEQYF
TRBV18 CASSPREGTWRGPLHF
TRBV30 CAWRTGNTQYF
TRBV15 CATSRDRGSYEQYF
TRBV7-2 CASSPLREPKVFF
TRBV4-3 CASSQEGWREAPLHF
TRBV6-6 CASSKREETQYF
TRBV2 CASSEELAGNNEQFF
TRBV30 CAWSTTGGIGYSPLHF
TRBV4-3 CASSQERYNEKLFF
TRBV19 CASNWGQGETQYF
TRBV7-2 CASSWVSGGGVEQYF
TRBV18 CASSLGSTEAFF
TRBV7-9 CASSFGGGYTF
TRBV6-5 CASSYGRNTEAFF
TRBV10-3 CAISESTDGSRYGYTF
TRBV19 CASRRHTDSGNTIYF
TRBV4-3 CASSSGTGRKREKLFF
TRBV6-5 CASIDLGGDYGYTF
TRBV4-1 CASSQSTQLKTGGTNYGYTF
TRBV4-1 CASSQDLGGIYNSPLHF
TRBV11-2 CASSSGTGWLSEQFF
TRBV19 CASSTTTGKYGYTF
TRBV27 CASSPRRTSGISYEQYF
TRBV6-5 CASSYSKGAGPGAFF
TRBV7-2 CASSPRITGGYGYTF
TRBV6-1 CASGQDRVAQYF
TRBV6-5 CASSYNDRAAFGYTF
TRBV7-8 CASSLVRDSRTEAFF
TRBV27 CASGLQRPEGKLFF
TRBV9 CASSPAVANTGELFF
TRBV6-1 CASSDGWREDEAFF
TRBV7-8 CASSPFRGTEAFF
TRBV7-8 CASSLEQIGSYEQYF
TRBV7-9 CASSLGLASTDTQYF
TRBV9 CASSGQDNTGELFF
TRBV7-8 CASSAQGGTEAFF
TRBV5-1 CASSSWLSGGEHQETQYF
TRBV19 CASSDRPLSGANVLTF
TRBV29-1 CSVLPPGAGYGYTF
TRBV2 CASSEWWLAFAEQFF
TRBV7-2 CASSPRGLRDEQYF
TRBV19 CASSIFPGLAGGSVGNEQFF
TRBV19 CASSVQGQGWSGYTF
TRBV7-8 CASSLLVGGENTQYF
TRBV2 CASSEQYGYTF
TRBV7-2 CASSLGGTGVREQYF
TRBV27 CASRRQANNYGYTF
TRBV7-6 CASSFHQGGNTEAFF
TRBV7-2 CASSLGGQGGYGYTF
TRBV21-1 CASSKLTDSFLSGANVLTF
TRBV4-3 CASSQVDRGEGYTF